This passage covers 13 T cell receptor beta chains from one sample sequenced in a study of metastatic and nonmetastatic thyroid tumors. All patients reached thyroid surgery having received no treatment beforehand. TCRdb re-processed the PCR reads through MiXCR. The table shows thousands of clones, with roughly 19% occurring only once. Sequenced: adjacent normal tissue. The receptors were gathered from a male donor with papillary thyroid cancer or a benign thyroid nodule (not recorded which). Some clones in this sample may be carry-over from other donors' samples.

V is TRBV20-1 and J is TRBJ2-7; 8 bases match TRBD1. CDR1 is DFQATT, CDR2 SNEGSKA, per germline (reference sequence). This CDR3 has 12 residues. The junction had 8 bases not matched to a gene; V was cut back by 6 bases and J by 7 bases. CDR3: CSADRETTEQYV. CDR3 sequence (DNA): TGCAGTGCGGACAGGGAGACTACGGAGCAGTACGTC.

The CDR3: CATSRANQPQHF. CDR3 nucleotide sequence: TGTGCCACCAGCAGAGCTAATCAGCCCCAGCATTTT. The rearrangement links TRBV15 to TRBJ1-5; D remains unclear. Germline V CDR1 and CDR2: LNHNV, YYDKDF (reference sequence). Between the trimmed V and J ends, which lost 1 base and 4 bases, there was a span of 2 bases. This CDR3 is 12 amino acids long.

The chain is built from TRBV6-4 and TRBJ2-1; TRBD2 is a possible D gene (6 bases). With 3 bases removed from V and 4 bases from J, the gap between germline ends came to 16 bases. Looked up from germline, CDR1 is MRHNA and CDR2 is SNTAGT. This CDR3 contains 16 residues. DNA of the CDR3: TGTGCCAGCAGTGAAGGTGCGCGGGGATCGTACAATGAGCAGTTCTTC. This sequence encodes CASSEGARGSYNEQFF.

Concerning this clone: An end of the junction does not agree with germline; a read error may underlie this. The rearrangement links TRBV7-2 to TRBJ2-6, with TRBD1 matching 7 bases. CDR3 size: 15 residues. The germline V gene has CDR1 SGHTA and CDR2 FQGNSA. The CDR3 nucleotides read TGTGCCAGCAGCTTAGGGGGTCCCAGGGGGAACGTCCCGACTTTC. Its protein product is CASSLGGPRGNVPTF.

This clone counts as medium-sized (0.01 to 0.1%). The V call is TRBV27, the J call TRBJ2-7; 10 nucleotides match TRBD1. CDR3 length: 14 residues. V lost 5 bases, J lost 7 bases, and 8 bases stayed unmatched. The germline gives CDR1 MNHEY, CDR2 SMNVEV (reference sequence). CDR3 residues: CASSPRQGAREQYF. In nucleotides, the CDR3 is TGTGCCAGCAGTCCACGACAGGGGGCGCGAGAGCAGTACTTC.

This clone appeared a few times. The gene calls are TRBV12-3 or TRBV12-4 and TRBJ1-5, with TRBD1 as a possible D gene (5 bases). Trimming removed 1 base from V and 6 bases from J, with 13 bases in between. This CDR3 contains 15 residues. The CDR3 is CASSLGRGDLQPQHF. Written as DNA, the CDR3 is TGTGCCAGCAGTTTAGGACGCGGGGACCTTCAGCCCCAGCATTTT.

With regard to this clone: The conserved final phenylalanine or tryptophan is absent from the CDR3, which likely points to a read error. The DNA is omitted, as the CDR3 cannot be located on it reliably, and the CDR3 follows TCRdb's listing. The chain links TRBV9 to TRBJ2-4; the table's D call, TRBD2, has no DNA check behind it. Germline CDR1 reads SGDLS; CDR2 reads YYNGEE. The CDR3 length equals 9 residues, ends included. The CDR3 spells CASSPGRAA.

CDR3 sequence: CASSKRAGSHEQYF. The CDR3 DNA follows: TGTGCCAGCAGCAAAAGGGCGGGGTCCCACGAGCAGTACTTC. The rearrangement joins TRBV7-2 to TRBJ2-7; possible D gene TRBD2, 6 bases. The CDR3 extends over 14 amino acids. The V gene's germline CDR1 is SGHTA and CDR2 FQGNSA. V was pared by 5 bases and J by 5 bases, with 16 bases between.

The chain has TRBV20-1 and TRBJ2-2; D not resolved. Germline CDR1 is DFQATT and CDR2 is SNEGSKA (reference sequence). V lost 3 bases, J lost 6 bases, and 5 bases lay in between. This CDR3 comprises 11 residues. CDR3 DNA: TGCAGTGCTAGGAGTGCCGGGGAGCTGTTTTTT. It encodes CSARSAGELFF.

Remarks on this clone: The germline gene is not matched at one end of the junction; a read error may be the cause. The CDR3 bases are TGTGCCAGTAGTACCCGACAGGCTCCTAAGTATGGCTACACCTTC. Its translation: CASSTRQAPKYGYTF. The V gene is TRBV19, the J gene TRBJ1-2, with D possibly TRBD1 on 6 matching bases. CDR1 is LNHDA and CDR2 is SQIVND in the germline V gene (reference sequence). CDR3 size: 15 residues.

This clone came up a few times. V is TRBV11-2 and J is TRBJ2-1; D is perhaps TRBD2 (6 bases). This CDR3 has 14 amino acids. V gave up 1 base and J gave up 4 bases, with 8 bases separating them. Germline V gene data show CDR1 as SGHAT and CDR2 as FQNNGV. The CDR3 DNA reads as TGTGCCAGCAGCTTAGCGGGGGATTACAATGAGCAGTTCTTC. Protein product: CASSLAGDYNEQFF.

The chain recombines TRBV25-1 with TRBJ1-1; D uncertain. V was cut by 4 bases and J by 4 bases, with 10 bases left in between. This CDR3 has 13 residues. Germline lookup yields CDR1 MGHDK and CDR2 SYGVNS. The chain's CDR3 is CASSGAPVTEAFF. CDR3 DNA: TGTGCCAGCAGTGGGGCCCCGGTCACTGAAGCTTTCTTT.

In its sample, this clone was seen a few times. CDR3 loop: CVSSPRTGWSNQPQHF. CDR3 nucleotides: TGTGTCAGTAGCCCCCGGACAGGGTGGTCCAATCAGCCCCAGCATTTT. V usage is TRBV27 and J usage is TRBJ1-5; 8 nucleotides match TRBD1. CDR1 and CDR2 from the germline V gene are MNHEY and SMNVEV (reference sequence). The CDR3 is made up of 16 amino acids.